What follows is one T cell receptor beta chain and its context. Antigen: not known. Between the trimmed V and J ends, which lost 4 bases and 5 bases, there was a span of 14 bases. This CDR3 has 14 amino acids. CDR1 is LGHDT and CDR2 is YNNKEL in the germline V gene (reference sequence). This specimen belongs to a study of T cell responses to AZD1222 COVID-19 vaccine. Study-wide results and limits: CD4 TCRs linked to vaccination spanned spike, dominating at 160-218 and 743-854. Sampling that yielded the repertoires occurred only after the peak T cell response.

TCRdb's copy holds only in-frame clones and misses some; the assay was immunoSEQ multiplex PCR. The sample holds 100,000 to 150,000 clones, around 86% seen once. The gene calls are TRBV3-1 (or the pseudogene TRBV3-2) and TRBJ1-1, with unresolved D. The sample consisted of peripheral blood, taken on day 0 of AZD1222 vaccination. This sequence originates from an adult in good health. CDR3 sequence (DNA): TGTGCCAGCAGCCCGCGTCACCCGATTACTGAAGCTTTCTTT. The encoded protein is CASSPRHPITEAFF.